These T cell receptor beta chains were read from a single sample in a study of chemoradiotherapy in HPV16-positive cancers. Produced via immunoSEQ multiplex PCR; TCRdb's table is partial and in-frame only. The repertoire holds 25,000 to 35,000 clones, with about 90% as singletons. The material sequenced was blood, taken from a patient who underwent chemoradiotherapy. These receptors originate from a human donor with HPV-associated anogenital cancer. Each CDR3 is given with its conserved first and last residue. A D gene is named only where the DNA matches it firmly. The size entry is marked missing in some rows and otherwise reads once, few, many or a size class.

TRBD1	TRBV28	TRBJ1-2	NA	TGTGCCAGCAGTCCCAGGGGGAGCACCCCCTATGGCTACACCTTC	CASSPRGSTPYGYTF
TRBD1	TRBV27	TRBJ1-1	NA	TGTGCCAGCAGTTTATCCGGGACAGGGCATACTGAAGCTTTCTTT	CASSLSGTGHTEAFF
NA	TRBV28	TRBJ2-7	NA	TGTGCCAGCAGTTTAAGGGGACACACCTACGAGCAGTACTTC	CASSLRGHTYEQYF
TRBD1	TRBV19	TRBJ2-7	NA	TGTGCCAGTAGTCCCATGGACAGGGGCTACGAGCAGTACTTC	CASSPMDRGYEQYF
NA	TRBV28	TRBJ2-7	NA	TGTGCCAGCAGTTTCGTAGGACAGATGACCTACGAGCAGTACTTC	CASSFVGQMTYEQYF
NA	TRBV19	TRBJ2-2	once	TGTGCCAGTAGTATGCCCGGTGAGGGCACCGGGGAGCTGTTTTTT	CASSMPGEGTGELFF
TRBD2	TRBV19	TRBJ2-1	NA	TGTGCCAGTGGCACTAGCGGGTACAATGAGCAGTTCTTC	CASGTSGYNEQFF
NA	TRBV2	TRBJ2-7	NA	TGTGCCAGCAGTGGACTCCCTTGGATTGAGTACGAGCAGTACTTC	CASSGLPWIEYEQYF
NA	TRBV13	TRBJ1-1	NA	TGTGCCAGCAGCGAAGATTGGAACACTGAAGCTTTCTTT	CASSEDWNTEAFF
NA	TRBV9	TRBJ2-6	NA	TGTGCCAGCAGCGTAGGGGTCGTCCCCGTCAACGTCCTGACTTTC	CASSVGVVPVNVLTF
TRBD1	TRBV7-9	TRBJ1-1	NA	TGTGCCAGCAGCCTACAGGGGGTAGGGGCTGAAGCTTTCTTT	CASSLQGVGAEAFF
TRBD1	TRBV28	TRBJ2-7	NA	TGTGCCAGCAGTTTTATCACCGGGACAGGGGCCTCGGAGCAGTACTTC	CASSFITGTGASEQYF
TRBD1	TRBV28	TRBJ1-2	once	TGTGCCAGCAGTCCTCGGACAGGCATGGGCTACACCTTC	CASSPRTGMGYTF
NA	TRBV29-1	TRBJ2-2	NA	TGCAGCGTTGAAGAGAGGTTAGCGGTGAAACACCGGGGAGCTGTTTTT	CSVEERLAVKHRGAVF
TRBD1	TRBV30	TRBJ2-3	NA	TGTGCCTGGAGTGTATCGGGACAGGCGGATACGCAGTATTTT	CAWSVSGQADTQYF
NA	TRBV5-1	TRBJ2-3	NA	TGCGCCAGCAGCTTGGATGCAGGCGGGTCAAGCACAGATACGCAGTATTTT	CASSLDAGGSSTDTQYF
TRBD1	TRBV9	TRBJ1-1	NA	TGTGCCAGCAGCCTCGACAGGGGAAACACTGAAGCTTTCTTT	CASSLDRGNTEAFF
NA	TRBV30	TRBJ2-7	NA	TGTGCCTGGGCCCGCACCTCGTACGAGCAGTACTTC	CAWARTSYEQYF
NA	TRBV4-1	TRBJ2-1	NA	TGCGCCAGCAGCCAGGATTTGGGGAGCGGCTCCTACAATGAGCAGTTCTTC	CASSQDLGSGSYNEQFF
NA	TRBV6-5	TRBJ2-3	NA	TGTGCCAGCAGTCACCGGCGGGGTTCAGATACGCAGTATTTT	CASSHRRGSDTQYF
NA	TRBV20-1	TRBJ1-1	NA	TGCAGTGCCCCGGGAAACACTGAAGCTTTCTTT	CSAPGNTEAFF
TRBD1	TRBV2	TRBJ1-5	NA	TGTGCCAGTACCCGGGACAGGGGAAGCAATCAGCCCCAGCATTTT	CASTRDRGSNQPQHF
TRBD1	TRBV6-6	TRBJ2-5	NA	TGTGCCAGCAGACAGACAGGGGTTTCTGAGACCCAGTACTTC	CASRQTGVSETQYF
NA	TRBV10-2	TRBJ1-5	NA	TGCGCCAGCAGTGACAGGGATATCAATCAGCCCCAGCATTTT	CASSDRDINQPQHF
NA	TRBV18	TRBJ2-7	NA	TGTGCCAGCTCACCACCGACCGGGGAGCAGTACTTC	CASSPPTGEQYF
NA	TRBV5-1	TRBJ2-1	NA	TGCGCCAGCAGCTCCCGGACAGCCAACAGTGAGCAGTTCTTC	CASSSRTANSEQFF
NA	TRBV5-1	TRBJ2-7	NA	TGCGCCAGCAGCTTGGCCCCTGGGGCGAGCTCCTACGAGCAGTACTTC	CASSLAPGASSYEQYF
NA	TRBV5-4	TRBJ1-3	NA	TGTGCCAGCAGCCAAGGACCGTACTCTGGAAACACCATATATTTT	CASSQGPYSGNTIYF
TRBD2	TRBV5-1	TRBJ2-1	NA	TGCGCCAGCAGCCGGACTAGCGGGAGCTATGAGCAGTTCTTC	CASSRTSGSYEQFF
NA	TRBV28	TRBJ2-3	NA	TGTGCCAGCAGTTTACAGGACCCAGATACGCAGTATTTT	CASSLQDPDTQYF
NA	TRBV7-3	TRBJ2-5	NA	TGTGCCAGCAGCCGAGGGTCCGAGGCGACCCAGTACTTC	CASSRGSEATQYF
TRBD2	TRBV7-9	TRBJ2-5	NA	TGTGCCAGCAGCTTATATGCTAGCGGGAGAAAAGGCCAAGAGACCCAGTACTTC	CASSLYASGRKGQETQYF
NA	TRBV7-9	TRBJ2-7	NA	TGTGCCAGCAGCCCGGACCCCTACGAGCAGTACTTC	CASSPDPYEQYF
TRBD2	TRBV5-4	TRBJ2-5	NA	TGTGCCAGCAGCTTGGGTAGCGGGGGTGGCGAGACCCAGTACTTC	CASSLGSGGGETQYF
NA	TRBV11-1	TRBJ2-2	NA	TGTGCCAGCAGCTTAGTACAGGGTTTAACCGGGGAGCTGTTTTTT	CASSLVQGLTGELFF
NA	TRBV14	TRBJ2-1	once	TGTGCCAGCAGCCAAGGGGTTACGCAAAGCTCCTACAATGAGCAGTTCTTC	CASSQGVTQSSYNEQFF
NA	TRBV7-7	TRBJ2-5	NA	TGTGCTAGCAGCTTAGGGGTGGCAGGGACGGAAGAGACCCAGTACTTC	CASSLGVAGTEETQYF
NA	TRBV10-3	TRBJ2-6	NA	TGTGCCATCAGTGCAACAGGGCTTTTCTCTGGGGCCAACGTCCTGACTTTC	CAISATGLFSGANVLTF
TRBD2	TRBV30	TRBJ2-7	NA	TGTGCCTGGGATCTTGGGGGAGGGCAAGAGCAGTACTTC	CAWDLGGGQEQYF
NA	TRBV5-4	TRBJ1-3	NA	TGTGCCAGCAGCTTGGGGGGCGCTGGAAACACCATATATTTT	CASSLGGAGNTIYF
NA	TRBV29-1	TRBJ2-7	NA	TGCAGCGTCCGGGCGTCTTACGAGCAGTACTTC	CSVRASYEQYF
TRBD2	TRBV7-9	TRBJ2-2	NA	TGTGCCAGCAGCCCCCGCGGGGGGCCCCAAACCGGGGAGCTGTTTTTT	CASSPRGGPQTGELFF
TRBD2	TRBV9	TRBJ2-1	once	TGTGCCAGCAGCCCGCTACTAGCGGGAGGGCTCGACAATGAGCAGTTCTTC	CASSPLLAGGLDNEQFF
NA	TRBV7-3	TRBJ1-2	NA	TGTGCCAGCAGCTTAGACGGGGGAAAAGGGTATGGCTACACCTTC	CASSLDGGKGYGYTF
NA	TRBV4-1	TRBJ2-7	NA	TGCGCCAGCAGCCAGAGGACCCCGGGGACCTACGAGCAGTACTTC	CASSQRTPGTYEQYF
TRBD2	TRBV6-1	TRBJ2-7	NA	TGTGCCAGCAGTGATGCGGGAGGGGGCCACGAGCAGTACTTC	CASSDAGGGHEQYF
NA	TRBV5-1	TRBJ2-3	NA	TGCGCCAGCAGCTTGGCCCGGCTCACGGGGGATACGCAGTATTTT	CASSLARLTGDTQYF
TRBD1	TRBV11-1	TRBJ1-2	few	TGTGCCAGCAGCTACGCTCGGACAGGCTATGGCTACACCTTC	CASSYARTGYGYTF
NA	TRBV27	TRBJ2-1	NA	TGTGCCAGCAGTTTCTACAATGAGCAGTTCTTC	CASSFYNEQFF
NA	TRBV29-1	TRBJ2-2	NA	TGCAGCGTACTACCTACCCGGACAGTTAAAACCGGGGAGCTGTTTTTT	CSVLPTRTVKTGELFF
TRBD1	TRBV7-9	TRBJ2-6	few	TGTGCCAGCAGCTCAGTCCCGGGACAGGGACCCGGGGCCAACGTCCTGACTTTC	CASSSVPGQGPGANVLTF
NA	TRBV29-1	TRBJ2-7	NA	TGCAGCGTTGGGGACAGCGAGCGGGAGTACGAGCAGTACTTC	CSVGDSEREYEQYF
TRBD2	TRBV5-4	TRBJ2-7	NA	TGTGCCAGCAGCCCGCCGGGACTAGCAGTCTACGAGCAGTACTTC	CASSPPGLAVYEQYF
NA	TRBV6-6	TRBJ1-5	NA	TGTGCCAGCAGTTACTCTTTGACAGTGCCGACCCAGCATTTT	CASSYSLTVPTQHF
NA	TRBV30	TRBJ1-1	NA	TGTGCCTGGAAGATCATGAACACTGAAGCTTTCTTT	CAWKIMNTEAFF